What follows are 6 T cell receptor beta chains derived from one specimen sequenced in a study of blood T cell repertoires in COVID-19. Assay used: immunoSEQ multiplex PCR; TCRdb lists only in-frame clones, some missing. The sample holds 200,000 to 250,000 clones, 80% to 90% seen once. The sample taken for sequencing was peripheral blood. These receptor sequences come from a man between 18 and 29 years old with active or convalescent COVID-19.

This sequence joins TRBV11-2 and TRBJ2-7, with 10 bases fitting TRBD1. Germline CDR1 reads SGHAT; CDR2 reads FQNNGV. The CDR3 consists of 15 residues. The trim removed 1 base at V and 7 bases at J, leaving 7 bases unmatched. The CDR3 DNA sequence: TGTGCCAGCAGCTTAGGGTTTCAGGGACAGGGGGAGCAGTACTTC. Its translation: CASSLGFQGQGEQYF. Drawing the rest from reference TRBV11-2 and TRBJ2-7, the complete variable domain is EAGVAQSPRYKIIEKRQSVAFWCNPISGHATLYWYQQILGQGPKLLIQFQNNGVVDDSQLPKDRFSAERLKGVDSTLKIQPAKLEDSAVYLCASSLGFQGQGEQYFGPGTRLTVT.

The CDR3 DNA reads TGCGCCAGCAGCCCCCCGCGCCCCGGCGGGGAGCTGTTTTTT. It specifies CASSPPRPGGELFF. The V gene is TRBV5-1, the J gene TRBJ2-2; D is unresolved. The CDR3 runs 14 residues. Germline V gene lookup returns CDR1 SGHRS and CDR2 YFSETQ. Between the trimmed V and J ends, which lost 4 bases and 7 bases, there was a span of 14 bases.

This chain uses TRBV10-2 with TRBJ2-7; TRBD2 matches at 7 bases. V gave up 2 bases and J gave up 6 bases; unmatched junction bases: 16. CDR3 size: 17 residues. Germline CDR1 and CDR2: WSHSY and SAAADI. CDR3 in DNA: TGCGCCAGCAGTGAGCCGTCCCACGGCGCGGGAGCTCGCGAGCAGTACTTC. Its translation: CASSEPSHGAGAREQYF.

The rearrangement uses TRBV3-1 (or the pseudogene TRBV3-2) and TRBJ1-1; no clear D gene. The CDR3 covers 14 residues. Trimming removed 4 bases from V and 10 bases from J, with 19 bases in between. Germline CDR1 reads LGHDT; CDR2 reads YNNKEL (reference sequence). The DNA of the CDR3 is TGTGCCAGCAGCCGGTCTATGGCGGCTCTGGGAGCTTTCTTT. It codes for CASSRSMAALGAFF.

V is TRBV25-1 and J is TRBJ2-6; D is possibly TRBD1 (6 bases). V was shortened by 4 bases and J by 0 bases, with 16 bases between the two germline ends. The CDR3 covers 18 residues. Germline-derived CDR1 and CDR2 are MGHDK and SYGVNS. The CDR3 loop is CASSATTGLLSGANVLTF. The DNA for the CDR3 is TGTGCCAGCAGTGCAACGACAGGTTTACTCTCTGGGGCCAACGTCCTGACTTTC.

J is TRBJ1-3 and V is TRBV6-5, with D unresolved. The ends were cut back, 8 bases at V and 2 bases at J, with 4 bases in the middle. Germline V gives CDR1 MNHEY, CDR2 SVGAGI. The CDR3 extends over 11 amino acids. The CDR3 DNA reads TGTGCCAGCTGTACTGGAAACACCATATATTTT. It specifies CASCTGNTIYF.